This record covers a single TCR beta chain. Antigen specificity is unknown. The record originates from a study of blood T cells in healthy people across ages. The extraction recovered at least 5.5 micrograms of total RNA per sample. Combining a sample-barcoded 5' primer with a J-beta primer mix, a second PCR ran for roughly 7 to 11 cycles. Through a template-switch adaptor with 12 random nucleotides, each cDNA molecule received a tag. TCRdb ran MiXCR on the 5' RACE reads and lists one entry per CDR3 protein. The sample has roughly 2 million distinct CDR3 sequences, 49% seen once. CDR1 is LGHNA, CDR2 YNFKEQ, per germline. The CDR3 has 14 residues. Study-level results: Donor CMV status, an unknown factor, possibly confounded changes in expanded clonotypes.

This chain links TRBV4-2 with TRBJ2-4; the D is unclear. Matching the DNA end better, TRBJ2-5 makes the J call doubtful. This TCR came from a woman in her thirties or forties in good health. The sequenced sample consisted of blood. The CDR3 bases are TGTGCCAGCAGCCAAGAGGGCAGAGAAGAGACCCAGTACTTC. Its protein is CASSQEGREETQYF.